This T cell receptor beta chain is drawn from a study of blood T cells in healthy people across ages. Study-level findings and limits: Researchers deemed the diversity estimates from one million T cells underestimates.

This CDR3 contains 14 residues. Germline assignment: CDR1 MNHEY and CDR2 SVGAGI. Trimming at V came to 5 bases and at J to 3 bases, leaving 5 bases not matched to a gene. This clonotype was found many times. Its specificity is not known. Through a sample-barcoded 5' primer and a J-beta primer mix, a second PCR was run for roughly 7 to 12 cycles. TCRdb re-called the 5' RACE reads through MiXCR, storing one row per CDR3 protein. The data show 1.5 million to 2 million distinct CDR3 sequences, with roughly 27% seen just once and about 7.7% held by the top ten. This chain joins TRBV6-5 and TRBJ2-7; 9 nucleotides match TRBD1. The sequence derives from a woman aged 30 to 39 in good health. Sequencing used blood. DNA of the CDR3: TGTGCCAGCAGTGAACAGGGGGCCCACTACGAGCAGTACTTC. Its translation: CASSEQGAHYEQYF.